These 21 T cell receptor beta chains came from one sample sequenced in a study of lymphopenia after photon versus proton radiotherapy. The table came from immunoSEQ multiplex PCR; TCRdb's copy has only in-frame clones and leaves some out. The sample lists approximately 160,000 clones, around nine tenths occurring once. The source material was peripheral blood, sampled from a patient treated with photon-based radiotherapy. The receptors stem from a man aged 45-60 years with gastric cancer.

The chain has TRBV5-8 and TRBJ2-3; possible D gene TRBD1, 6 bases. The CDR3 is 14 residues long. V was cut by 4 bases and J by 5 bases, with 14 bases left in between. Germline V gene lookup returns CDR1 SGHTS and CDR2 YDEGEE. CDR3 DNA sequence: TGTGCCAGCAGCCCAGACAAGACAGGAGATACGCAGTATTTT. Protein product: CASSPDKTGDTQYF.

Written as DNA, the CDR3 is TGTGCCAGCAATGCTATGTTGGGGAGCTCCTACAATGAGCAGTTCTTC. Amino acids: CASNAMLGSSYNEQFF. V is TRBV2 and J is TRBJ2-1, with a weak D call TRBD2 (5 bases). Between the trimmed V and J ends, which lost 7 bases and 0 bases, there was a span of 16 bases. The germline V gene encodes CDR1 SNHLY and CDR2 FYNNEI. The CDR3 spans 16 residues.

A few counts support this clone. The CDR3: CASSGRTDEQFF. In nucleotides, the CDR3 is TGTGCCAGCAGCGGCCGGACGGATGAGCAGTTCTTC. The chain uses TRBV7-9 and TRBJ2-1, with D hard to call. V was trimmed by 5 bases and J by 8 bases, leaving 10 bases between them. CDR1 and CDR2 from the germline V gene are SEHNR and FQNEAQ (reference sequence). There are 12 residues in the CDR3. The full variable domain, completed using reference TRBV7-9 and TRBJ2-1, is DTGVSQNPRHKITKRGQNVTFRCDPISEHNRLYWYRQTLGQGPEFLTYFQNEAQLEKSRLLSDRFSAERPKGSFSTLEIQRTEQGDSAMYLCASSGRTDEQFFGPGTRLTVL.

This chain links TRBV28 with TRBJ1-3; no definite D call. The V end lost 4 bases, the J end lost 0 bases, and 10 bases lay between the germline ends. Germline V CDR1 and CDR2: MDHEN, SYDVKM. The CDR3 loop spans 15 amino acids. The CDR3 nucleotides read TGTGCCAGCAGTTCCCTAGGAGGCTCTGGAAACACCATATATTTT. Protein sequence: CASSSLGGSGNTIYF.

J is TRBJ2-2 and V is TRBV2; no reliable D call. CDR3 length equals 13 residues. The germline gives CDR1 SNHLY, CDR2 FYNNEI. V lost 6 bases, J lost 4 bases, and 9 bases lay in between. CDR3 residues: CASRAPGTGELFF. For the CDR3, the DNA is TGTGCCAGCAGGGCCCCGGGCACCGGGGAGCTGTTTTTT.

J is TRBJ2-1 and V is TRBV7-2, with 11 positions matching TRBD2. This CDR3 has 15 amino acids. The junction had 2 bases not matched to a gene; V was cut back by 5 bases and J by 2 bases. Germline V CDR1 and CDR2: SGHTA, FQGNSA. This CDR3 is CASSPGLAAYNEQFF. The CDR3 region has the DNA TGTGCCAGCAGCCCGGGACTAGCGGCCTACAATGAGCAGTTCTTC.

The chain is built from TRBV9 and TRBJ2-7, with unresolved D. CDR3 length equals 12 residues. V was pared by 0 bases and J by 5 bases, with 6 bases between. From germline, CDR1 is SGDLS and CDR2 YYNGEE. In nucleotides, the CDR3 is TGTGCCAGCAGCGTAGATTGGAACGAGCAGTACTTC. Amino acids: CASSVDWNEQYF.

The chain combines TRBV30 with TRBJ1-5, with D maybe TRBD1 (5 bases). In germline, CDR1 is GTSNPN, CDR2 SVGIG (reference sequence). Trimming shortened V by 3 bases and J by 4 bases, and 13 bases separated the two germline ends. The CDR3 has 14 residues. This CDR3 is CAWSRDGGNQPQHF. The CDR3 DNA is TGTGCCTGGAGCCGGGACGGTGGTAATCAGCCCCAGCATTTT.

CDR3 nucleotide sequence: TGTGCCAGCAGCCGAACCTCCTTAGACGAGCAGTTCTTC. It encodes CASSRTSLDEQFF. The chain joins TRBV5-6 to TRBJ2-1; D unclear. The ends were cut back, 4 bases at V and 10 bases at J, with 15 bases in the middle. CDR1 is SGHDT, CDR2 YYEEEE, per germline. The CDR3 consists of 13 residues.

The J gene is TRBJ1-2, the V gene TRBV27, with a tentative D call TRBD1 (5 bases). Per the germline V gene, CDR1 is MNHEY and CDR2 is SMNVEV (reference sequence). The length of the CDR3 is 15 residues. The V end was cut by 0 bases, the J end by 8 bases, with 16 bases between. CDR3 sequence: CASSLSSGATGGYTF. The CDR3 bases are TGTGCCAGCAGTTTATCGAGTGGGGCGACGGGCGGCTACACCTTC.

The chain carries TRBV5-4 and TRBJ2-7; D is ambiguous. Germline V gives CDR1 SGHNT, CDR2 YYREEE (reference sequence). The CDR3 covers 13 residues. Trimming stripped 0 bases from V and 0 bases from J, with 4 bases between. The CDR3 loop reads CASSLDISYEQYF. The DNA for the CDR3 is TGTGCCAGCAGCTTGGACATCTCCTACGAGCAGTACTTC.

The CDR3 DNA follows: TGTGCCAGCAGCCTTTCAGGGAACACTGAAGCTTTCTTT. It translates to CASSLSGNTEAFF. The genes are TRBV11-2 and TRBJ1-1; D not resolved. The germline gives CDR1 SGHAT, CDR2 FQNNGV. This CDR3 is 13 amino acids long. V lost 5 bases to trimming and J lost 1 base, with 8 bases between them. Supplemented by reference TRBV11-2 and TRBJ1-1, the full variable domain reads EAGVAQSPRYKIIEKRQSVAFWCNPISGHATLYWYQQILGQGPKLLIQFQNNGVVDDSQLPKDRFSAERLKGVDSTLKIQPAKLEDSAVYLCASSLSGNTEAFFGQGTRLTVV.

The V gene is TRBV19, the J gene TRBJ2-1, with no clear D. CDR3 length: 13 residues. In germline, CDR1 is LNHDA, CDR2 SQIVND (reference sequence). Trimming removed 3 bases at V and 8 bases at J, with 11 bases between. CDR3 sequence reads: CASSISTKDEQFF. For the CDR3, the DNA is TGTGCCAGTAGTATTTCGACCAAGGATGAGCAGTTCTTC. Using reference TRBV19 and TRBJ2-1 for the parts outside the CDR3, the full variable domain is DGGITQSPKYLFRKEGQNVTLSCEQNLNHDAMYWYRQDPGQGLRLIYYSQIVNDFQKGDIAEGYSVSREKKESFPLTVTSAQKNPTAFYLCASSISTKDEQFFGPGTRLTVL.

This sequence joins TRBV27 and TRBJ2-3; possible D gene TRBD2, 6 bases. CDR3 length: 14 amino acids. V dropped 7 bases and J dropped 4 bases, with 15 bases sitting between them. Germline V gene sequence: CDR1 MNHEY, CDR2 SMNVEV (reference sequence). DNA for the CDR3: TGTGCCAGCACCGCGGGGCGCAGATCAGATACGCAGTATTTT. This gives the protein CASTAGRRSDTQYF.

The genes are TRBV28 and TRBJ1-4; a weak D match, TRBD1 (5 bases). The germline V and J ends were trimmed by 3 bases and 7 bases, with 15 bases remaining between them. The CDR3 is 15 residues long. Germline V CDR1 and CDR2: MDHEN, SYDVKM. CDR3 in amino acids: CASSFGGRVTEKLFF. For the CDR3, the DNA is TGTGCCAGCAGTTTCGGGGGGAGGGTTACTGAAAAACTGTTTTTT.

This rearrangement joins TRBV6-1 to TRBJ1-3; D call uncertain. V lost 4 bases and J lost 6, with 16 bases in between. Germline values: CDR1 MNHNS, CDR2 SASEGT. The CDR3 covers 15 residues. This CDR3 reads CASSARGPVENTIYF. The CDR3 bases are TGTGCCAGCAGTGCACGTGGTCCGGTAGAAAACACCATATATTTT.

The V gene is TRBV28, the J gene TRBJ2-1; D not certain. Germline CDR1 MDHEN, CDR2 SYDVKM. The CDR3 contains 12 residues. Trimming left V 3 bases short and J 7 bases short, with 7 bases between. CDR3 nucleotide sequence: TGTGCCAGCAGTTTTGGCGAAAATGAGCAGTTCTTC. Amino acid sequence: CASSFGENEQFF.

The chain recombines TRBV15 with TRBJ2-5; D is possibly TRBD1 (7 bases). Trimming cost V 0 bases and J 4 bases, with 12 bases left between them. This CDR3 has 15 residues. Germline loops: CDR1 LNHNV, CDR2 YYDKDF (reference sequence). The DNA for the CDR3 is TGTGCCACCAGCAGAGATAAGCAGGGGGGAGAGACCCAGTACTTC. Its translation is CATSRDKQGGETQYF.

The chain has TRBV18 and TRBJ1-1, with 11 positions matching TRBD1. CDR1 and CDR2 from the germline V gene are KGHSH and LQKENI. The CDR3 is 19 amino acids. J was trimmed by 5 bases and V by 2 bases; bases with no gene match: 16. CDR3 coding DNA: TGTGCCAGCTCACCAGAGCCCCTTGGGACAGGGGGTGGGTCGACTGAAGCTTTCTTT. It encodes CASSPEPLGTGGGSTEAFF.

The V and J genes are TRBV7-2 and TRBJ2-5; no clear D gene. The CDR3 has 11 amino acids. The ends were cut back, 5 bases at V and 2 bases at J, with 3 bases in the middle. Germline assignment: CDR1 SGHTA and CDR2 FQGNSA. The DNA for the CDR3 is TGTGCCAGCAGCGCACAAGAGACCCAGTACTTC. This codes for CASSAQETQYF.

This chain joins TRBV5-1 and TRBJ2-2, with 7 bases matching TRBD1. Germline assignment: CDR1 SGHRS and CDR2 YFSETQ. This CDR3 is built from 17 residues. V shed 1 base, J shed 3 bases, and the junction held 9 bases outside the gene matches. The CDR3 sequence: CASSLSDRVGDTGELFF. As DNA, the CDR3 is TGCGCCAGCAGCTTGTCCGACAGGGTTGGGGACACCGGGGAGCTGTTTTTT.